What follows describes a single T cell receptor beta chain. Once extracted for a subset, genomic DNA was divided evenly among several immunoSEQ plates. The protocol was immunoSEQ multiplex PCR, while the TCRdb copy is restricted to in-frame clones and leaves out a portion. The sample shows about 580,000 clones, about 98% of them seen only once. The data derive from a study of shared clonotypes between healthy human individuals. Turning to the study itself: The study drew on a couple of women and a few men aged 18 to 49 as donors.

Looked up from germline, CDR1 is SGHNT and CDR2 is YYREEE (reference sequence). This CDR3 has 14 residues. The V end lost 4 bases, the J end lost 8 bases, and 18 bases lay between the germline ends. Naive CD8 cells were CD45RO-negative, positively selected for CCR7, excluding terminally differentiated effector memory CD45RA+ cells. HIV-negative, healthy adults without recent acute infections or vaccinations were the donors. Sequenced material: naive CD8+ T cells sorted from blood. The chain employs TRBV5-4 and TRBJ2-5; D is perhaps TRBD2 (5 bases). This receptor was taken from a young man in good health. CDR3 sequence: CASSPPEGIGTQYF. DNA of the CDR3: TGTGCCAGCAGCCCCCCTGAGGGAATAGGAACCCAGTACTTC.